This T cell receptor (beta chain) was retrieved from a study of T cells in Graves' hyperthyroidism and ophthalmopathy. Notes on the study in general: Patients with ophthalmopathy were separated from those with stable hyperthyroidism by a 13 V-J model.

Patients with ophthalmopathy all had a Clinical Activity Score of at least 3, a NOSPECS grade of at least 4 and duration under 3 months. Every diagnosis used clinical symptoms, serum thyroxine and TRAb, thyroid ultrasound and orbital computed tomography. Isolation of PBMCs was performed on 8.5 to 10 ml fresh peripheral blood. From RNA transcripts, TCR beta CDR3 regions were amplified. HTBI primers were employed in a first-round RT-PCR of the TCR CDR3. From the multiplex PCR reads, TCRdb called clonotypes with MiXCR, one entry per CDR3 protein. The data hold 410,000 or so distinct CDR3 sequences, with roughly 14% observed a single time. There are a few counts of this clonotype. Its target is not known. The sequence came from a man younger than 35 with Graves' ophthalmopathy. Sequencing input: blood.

The CDR3 sequence is CSTGLAGNTGELFF. In nucleotides, the CDR3 is TGCAGCACGGGACTAGCGGGCAACACCGGGGAGCTGTTTTTT. The genes are TRBV29-1 and TRBJ2-2; 12 positions match TRBD2. The germline CDR1 and CDR2 sequences are SQVTM and ANQGSEA. This CDR3 contains 14 residues. The ends lost 8 bases at V and 2 bases at J; junction bases unmatched: 3.